The entry below gives a single T cell receptor beta chain sequence along with its context. Its antigen is still unknown. The data originate from a study of CD8+CD57+ T cells in acquired aplastic anemia. For the study at large: The sorted CD4+ and CD8+ cells yielded an average approximately 3 ug of DNA. Study-level points and caveats: Levels of CD8+ Simpson's diversity were not significantly distinct in patients versus controls.

Template material for TCR beta VDJ and CDR3 profiling consisted of genomic DNA. Using its own MiXCR run on the reads, TCRdb lists one record per CDR3 protein. The sample records 150,000 to 200,000 distinct CDR3 sequences, 50% to 75% being singletons. From germline, CDR1 is SGHTA and CDR2 FQGNSA. V trimming: 4 bases; J trimming: 5 bases; junction bases outside the gene matches: 3. This CDR3 has 15 amino acids. The sequence derives from a human donor with severe aplastic anemia or a healthy control (not recorded which). The chain combines TRBV7-2 with TRBJ1-6; 9 bases agree with TRBD1. The sequencing input was sorted CD4+, CD8+, or CD8+CD57+ T cells (not recorded which) from PBMCs. The CDR3 is CASSWDRDHNSPLHF. The CDR3 DNA follows: TGTGCCAGCAGCTGGGACAGGGACCATAATTCACCCCTCCACTTT.